A selection of T cell receptor beta chains follows, all from one sample in a study of blood T cell repertoires in COVID-19. Clones were read by immunoSEQ multiplex PCR, and TCRdb kept only the in-frame ones, dropping some. The sample gives about 240,000 clones, more than 75% of which show up once; 9% to 15% is in the top ten. The sample was peripheral blood. These receptors came from a man older than 75 with acute or convalescent COVID-19. Both conserved end residues are trimmed from each CDR3. The listing skips clone size in some rows; elsewhere it reads once, few, many or a size class.

size	V	J	CDR3
-	TRBV4-3	TRBJ1-4	ASSQVGNEKLF
-	TRBV6-1	TRBJ2-3	ASSEMAVSTDTQY
once	TRBV28	TRBJ2-7	ASSSLPGGTYEQY
-	TRBV5-1	TRBJ1-1	ASSYNSGADTEAF
-	TRBV6-5	TRBJ2-3	ASRTSGSADTQY
-	TRBV2	TRBJ2-3	ASREPAGAGDTQY
-	TRBV28	TRBJ1-1	ASSLTYTEAF
-	TRBV27	TRBJ1-5	ASSFSRVGNQPQH
-	TRBV3-1/TRBV3-2	TRBJ2-2	ASSQGTATGELF
-	TRBV6-2/TRBV6-3	TRBJ1-5	ASSSGTGGDQPQH
-	TRBV28	TRBJ1-3	ASSSSSWGQGSSSGNTIY
few	TRBV27	TRBJ1-3	ASSFSGHSGNTIY
-	TRBV15	TRBJ2-4	ATSTGLAGSIQY
-	TRBV5-4	TRBJ2-7	ASSQRGGPSYEQY
-	TRBV6-2/TRBV6-3	TRBJ2-7	ASSFLSSYEQY
-	TRBV3-1/TRBV3-2	TRBJ2-2	ASSQVRGRSGELF
once	TRBV15	TRBJ1-5	ATSRGGGLGQPQH
few	TRBV19	TRBJ1-6	ASRGQGGSPLH
once	TRBV6-5	TRBJ1-1	ASSTGGRNTEAF
-	TRBV27	TRBJ2-1	ASIPAPDRGGEQF
-	TRBV3-1/TRBV3-2	TRBJ1-6	ASSQVRTVRNSPLH
once	TRBV27	TRBJ2-1	ASRSGTRVYNEQF
once	TRBV5-6	TRBJ1-1	ASSLLGPNTEAF
-	TRBV18	TRBJ1-1	ASSPSGMDTEAF
-	TRBV5-4	TRBJ2-7	ASSRGQGSYEQY
-	TRBV4-1	TRBJ2-1	ASSQDWAGGKNEQF
-	TRBV14	TRBJ2-7	ASSQILDKEQY
-	TRBV19	TRBJ2-7	ASSQPGGVGDEQY
-	TRBV19	TRBJ2-5	ASSIGKSRRETQY
-	TRBV3-1/TRBV3-2	TRBJ2-5	ASSGTSKETQY
-	TRBV3-1/TRBV3-2	TRBJ2-1	ASSSLAGNEQF
-	TRBV29-1	TRBJ2-7	SVEQGPYEQY
few	TRBV7-2	TRBJ2-7	ASSLVLAGGPLSYEQY
-	TRBV28	TRBJ1-5	ASRGGAEGPQH
-	TRBV9	TRBJ2-7	ASSAGTGTYEQY
-	TRBV19	TRBJ2-1	ASSRTSWNEQF
-	TRBV28	TRBJ1-2	ASRPGITNYGYT
-	TRBV24-1	TRBJ2-1	ATSDFSGTGGNEQF
-	TRBV9	TRBJ1-1	ASSEGVPWAEAF
-	TRBV28	TRBJ1-2	ASRGTAYGYT
-	TRBV3-1/TRBV3-2	TRBJ1-6	ASSLQGRSPLH
-	TRBV6-5	TRBJ2-7	ASSSGLTYEQY
-	TRBV9	TRBJ1-1	ASSGTGQYTEAF
-	TRBV15	TRBJ1-3	ATSATGRLAGNTIY
-	TRBV2	TRBJ2-4	ASSTRGWAPLAKNIQY
-	TRBV12-3/TRBV12-4	TRBJ1-2	ASSLQGYGYT
-	TRBV20-1	TRBJ2-7	SPPSPHEQY
-	TRBV5-6	TRBJ2-5	ASSLDGAQETQY
once	TRBV19	TRBJ2-5	ASSRGQGIGETQY
-	TRBV5-6	TRBJ1-1	ASSLVQRGTEAF
-	TRBV5-1	TRBJ1-2	ASSLDSAVGGSGYT
-	TRBV6-4	TRBJ2-1	ASSETGVLSINEQF
-	TRBV4-2	TRBJ2-5	ASSQGLAEETQY
-	TRBV23-1	TRBJ2-7	ASSPERDLSGRRSYEQY
-	TRBV14	TRBJ2-7	ASSQVNEQY
-	TRBV3-1/TRBV3-2	TRBJ1-4	ASSPDREKLF
-	TRBV5-4	TRBJ2-7	ASSAGQGAYEQY
-	TRBV5-4	TRBJ1-2	ASSLEGTGIGGYT